This T cell receptor beta chain was observed in a study of T-cell reconstitution after alpha-beta-depleted transplantation in children. Looked up from germline, CDR1 is MGHDK and CDR2 is SYGVNS. Trimming at V came to 5 bases and at J to 1 base, leaving 9 bases not matched to a gene. The CDR3 has 18 residues. A few counts support this clonotype. Using unique molecular identifiers, the investigators prepared the TCRbeta library. TCRdb itself ran the PCR reads through MiXCR, one entry per CDR3 protein. The sample records more than 200,000 distinct CDR3 sequences, approximately 15% being singletons. The source was PBMCs, mostly from graft donor cells, collected 360 days after TCRalphabeta/CD19-depleted stem cell transplant. This chain joins TRBV25-1 and TRBJ2-4; TRBD2 matches 12 bases. This receptor was obtained from a male patient between 2 and 9 years old who had a stem cell transplant for acute lymphoblastic leukemia, so the T cells may come from the graft donor. CDR3 sequence: CASSSLAGGPGAKNIQYF. The CDR3 nucleotides read TGTGCCAGCAGTAGTCTAGCGGGGGGGCCCGGGGCCAAAAACATTCAGTACTTC. The full variable domain, completed using reference TRBV25-1 and TRBJ2-4, is EADIYQTPRYLVIGTGKKITLECSQTMGHDKMYWYQQDPGMELHLIHYSYGVNSTEKGDLSSESTVSRIRTEHFPLTLESARPSHTSQYLCASSSLAGGPGAKNIQYFGAGTRLSVL.